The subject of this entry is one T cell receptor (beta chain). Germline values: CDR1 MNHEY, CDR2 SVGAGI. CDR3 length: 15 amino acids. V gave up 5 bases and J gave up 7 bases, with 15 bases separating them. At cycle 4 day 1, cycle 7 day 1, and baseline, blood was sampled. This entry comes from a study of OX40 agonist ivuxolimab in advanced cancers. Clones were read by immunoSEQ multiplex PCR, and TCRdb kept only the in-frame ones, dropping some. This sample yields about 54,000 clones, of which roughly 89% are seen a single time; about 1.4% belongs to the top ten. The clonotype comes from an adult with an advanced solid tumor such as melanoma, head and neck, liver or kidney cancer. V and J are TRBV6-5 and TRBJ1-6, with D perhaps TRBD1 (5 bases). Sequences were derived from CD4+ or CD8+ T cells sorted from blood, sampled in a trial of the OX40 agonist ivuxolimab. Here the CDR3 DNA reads TGTGCCAGCAGTCCCCGACAGACTATGAATTCACCCCTCCACTTT. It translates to CASSPRQTMNSPLHF.